Following are 10 T cell receptor beta chains from one sample sequenced in a study of Graves' ophthalmopathy and Graves' hyperthyroidism. Amplified material comprised TCR beta CDR3 regions derived from RNA transcripts. Amplification began with first-round RT-PCR using HTBI primers, then second-round multiplex PCR was performed. TCRdb processed the multiplex PCR reads anew with MiXCR; each CDR3 protein has one entry. The data hold hundreds of thousands of distinct CDR3 sequences, with 21% observed a single time. Sequenced: peripheral blood. Receptor source: a woman under 30 with stable Graves' hyperthyroidism.

The V gene is TRBV4-1, the J gene TRBJ1-2; 9 bases fit TRBD1. The CDR3 spans 13 residues. CDR1 is MGHRA, CDR2 YSYEKL, per germline. V was pared by 10 bases and J by 5 bases, with 8 bases of the junction left unmatched. Here the CDR3 DNA reads TGCGCCACCAGGGGGACAGGGCAGTATGGCTACACCTTC. Translated: CATRGTGQYGYTF.

This clonotype was seen ten or more times. This sequence joins TRBV6-5 and TRBJ2-5, with 9 bases matching TRBD2. CDR1 is MNHEY and CDR2 is SVGAGI in the germline V gene. The CDR3 has 14 residues. Trimming at V came to 9 bases and at J to 5 bases, leaving 10 bases not matched to a gene. CDR3 region: CASLRQSGGETQYF. DNA of the CDR3: TGTGCCAGTTTGAGACAGAGCGGGGGGGAGACCCAGTACTTC.

This clonotype was seen repeatedly, ten times or more. The rearrangement links TRBV27 to TRBJ1-1, with D uncertain. The CDR3 loop spans 13 amino acids. Trimming removed 1 base from V and 1 base from J, with 4 bases in between. Germline V gives CDR1 MNHEY, CDR2 SMNVEV (reference sequence). CDR3 region: CASSLLGNTEAFF. The CDR3 coding sequence is TGTGCCAGCAGTTTATTAGGGAACACTGAAGCTTTCTTT.

This clonotype was found many times. The chain carries TRBV10-3 and TRBJ1-1, with unresolved D. The CDR3 has 14 residues. V was shortened by 8 bases and J by 0 bases, with 13 bases between the two germline ends. Germline CDR1 and CDR2: ENHRY and SYGVKD. This CDR3 is CAISPNFMNTEAFF. The CDR3 bases are TGTGCCATCTCACCCAATTTTATGAACACTGAAGCTTTCTTT.

This clonotype showed up many times. The chain is built from TRBV6-1 and TRBJ1-1; D remains ambiguous. The germline gives CDR1 MNHNS, CDR2 SASEGT. The CDR3 is made up of 13 amino acids. V lost 4 bases and J lost 4, with 10 bases in between. CDR3 loop: CASSGTSRTEAFF. CDR3 DNA: TGTGCCAGCAGTGGGACTAGTCGCACTGAAGCTTTCTTT.

The genes are TRBV5-4 and TRBJ1-1, with a weak D call TRBD1 (6 bases). From germline, CDR1 is SGHNT and CDR2 YYREEE (reference sequence). The length of the CDR3 is 14 residues. V was shortened by 0 bases and J by 4 bases, with 10 bases between the two germline ends. CDR3 sequence reads: CASSLDREGTEAFF. CDR3 bases: TGTGCCAGCAGCTTGGACAGGGAGGGCACTGAAGCTTTCTTT.

This clonotype has at least ten counts. The V and J genes are TRBV7-6 and TRBJ2-2, with TRBD1 as a possible D gene (6 bases). The CDR3 is made up of 15 amino acids. The V gene lost 5 bases and the J gene lost 4 bases, with 14 bases spanning the gap. Per germline, CDR1 SGHVS and CDR2 FNYEAQ. The CDR3 region is CASSPQGSVTGELFF. The CDR3 DNA is TGTGCCAGCAGCCCACAGGGTAGTGTCACCGGGGAGCTGTTTTTT.

This clonotype was recorded at least ten times. This chain joins TRBV7-2 and TRBJ2-7; D unclear. The CDR3 has 12 residues. Germline values: CDR1 SGHTA, CDR2 FQGNSA. Trimming took off 5 bases at V and 2 bases at J, with 7 bases between the two ends. CDR3 sequence: CASSGDTYEQYF. The DNA for the CDR3 is TGTGCCAGCAGCGGAGACACCTACGAGCAGTACTTC.

Details on this clonotype: Germline is not matched at one junction end, which may reflect a read error. This chain links TRBV18 with TRBJ2-6; D not certain. Germline V gene lookup returns CDR1 KGHSH and CDR2 LQKENI. There are 15 residues in the CDR3. CDR3 nucleotides: TGTGCCAGCTCCCCGGTCTTGGCTGGGCCCAACGTCCTGACTTTC. Translated, it gives CASSPVLAGPNVLTF.

The sample holds many counts of this clonotype. This chain uses TRBV5-1 with TRBJ1-1; D is unclear. Trimming shortened V by 5 bases and J by 0 bases, and 8 bases separated the two germline ends. CDR1 is SGHRS, CDR2 YFSETQ, per germline. CDR3 length: 13 residues. CDR3 region: CASRYDLNTEAFF. The CDR3 nucleotides read TGCGCCAGCAGATACGACCTGAACACTGAAGCTTTCTTT.